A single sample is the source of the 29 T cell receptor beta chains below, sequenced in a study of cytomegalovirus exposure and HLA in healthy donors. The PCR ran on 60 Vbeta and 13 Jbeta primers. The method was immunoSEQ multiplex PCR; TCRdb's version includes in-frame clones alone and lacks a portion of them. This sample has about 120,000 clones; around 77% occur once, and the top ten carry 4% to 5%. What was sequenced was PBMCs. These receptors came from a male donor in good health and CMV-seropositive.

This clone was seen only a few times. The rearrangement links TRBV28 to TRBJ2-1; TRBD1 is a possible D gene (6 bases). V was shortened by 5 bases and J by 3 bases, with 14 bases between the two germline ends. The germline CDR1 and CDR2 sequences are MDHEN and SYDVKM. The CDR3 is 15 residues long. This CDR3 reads CASSLGGVVYNEQFF. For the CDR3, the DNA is TGTGCCAGCAGTCTAGGGGGAGTAGTCTACAATGAGCAGTTCTTC.

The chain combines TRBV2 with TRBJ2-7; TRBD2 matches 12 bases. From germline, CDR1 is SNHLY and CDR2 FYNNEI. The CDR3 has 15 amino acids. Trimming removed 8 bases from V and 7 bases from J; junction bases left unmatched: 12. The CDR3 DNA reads TGTGCCAGCGGCAAAGGCGGACTAGCGGGGTATGAGCAGTACTTC. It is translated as CASGKGGLAGYEQYF.

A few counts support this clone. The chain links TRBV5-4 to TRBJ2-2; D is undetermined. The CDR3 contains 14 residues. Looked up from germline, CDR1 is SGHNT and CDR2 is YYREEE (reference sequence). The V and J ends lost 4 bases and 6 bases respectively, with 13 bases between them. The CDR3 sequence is CASSGDLVAGELFF. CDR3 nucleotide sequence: TGTGCCAGCAGCGGAGACTTGGTGGCCGGGGAGCTGTTTTTT.

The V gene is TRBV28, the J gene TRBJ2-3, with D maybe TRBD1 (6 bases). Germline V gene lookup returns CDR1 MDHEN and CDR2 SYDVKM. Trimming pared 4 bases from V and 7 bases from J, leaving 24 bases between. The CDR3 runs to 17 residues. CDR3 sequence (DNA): TGTGCCAGCAGTTCTTCTATAGACAGGAAGGGACCCTATACGCAGTATTTT. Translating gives CASSSSIDRKGPYTQYF. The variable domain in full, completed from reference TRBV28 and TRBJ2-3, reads DVKVTQSSRYLVKRTGEKVFLECVQDMDHENMFWYRQDPGLGLRLIYFSYDVKMKEKGDIPEGYSVSREKKERFSLILESASTNQTSMYLCASSSSIDRKGPYTQYFGPGTRLTVL.

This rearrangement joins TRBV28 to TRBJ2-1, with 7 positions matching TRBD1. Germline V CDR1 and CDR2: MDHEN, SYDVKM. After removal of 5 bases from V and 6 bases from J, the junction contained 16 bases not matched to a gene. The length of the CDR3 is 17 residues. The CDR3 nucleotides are TGTGCCAGCAGTCCGCTATCATCGACAGGGCCCCCCAATGAGCAGTTCTTC. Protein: CASSPLSSTGPPNEQFF.

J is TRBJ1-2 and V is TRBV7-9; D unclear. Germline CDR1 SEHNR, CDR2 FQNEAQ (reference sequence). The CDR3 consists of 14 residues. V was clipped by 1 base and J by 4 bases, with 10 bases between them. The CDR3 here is CASSLEAAFYGYTF. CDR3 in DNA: TGTGCCAGCAGCTTAGAGGCGGCATTCTATGGCTACACCTTC.

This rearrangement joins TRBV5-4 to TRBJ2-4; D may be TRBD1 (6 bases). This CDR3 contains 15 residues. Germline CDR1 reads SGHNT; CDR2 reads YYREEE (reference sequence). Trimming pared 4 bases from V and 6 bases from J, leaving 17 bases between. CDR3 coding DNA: TGTGCCAGCAGCCTCAAGACAGGAGCCGGAAACATTCAGTACTTC. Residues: CASSLKTGAGNIQYF.

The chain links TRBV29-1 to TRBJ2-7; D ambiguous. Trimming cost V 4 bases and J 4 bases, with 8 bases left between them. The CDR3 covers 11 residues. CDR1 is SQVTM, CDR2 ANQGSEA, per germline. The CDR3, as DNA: TGCAGCGTTGTACACGGGTACGAGCAGTACTTC. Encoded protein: CSVVHGYEQYF.

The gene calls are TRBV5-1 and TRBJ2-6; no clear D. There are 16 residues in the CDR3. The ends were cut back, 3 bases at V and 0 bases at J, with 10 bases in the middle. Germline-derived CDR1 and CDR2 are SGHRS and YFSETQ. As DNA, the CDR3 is TGCGCCAGCAGCTCCCAGGTGACCTCTGGGGCCAACGTCCTGACTTTC. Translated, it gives CASSSQVTSGANVLTF.

The CDR3 DNA sequence: TGTGCCAGCAGCTTAGTGGGTTGGCGGTCGGGCCTGACTTTC. Protein product: CASSLVGWRSGLTF. The rearrangement joins TRBV7-2 to TRBJ2-6; unclear D gene. The length of the CDR3 is 14 residues. CDR1 SGHTA and CDR2 FQGNSA come from the germline V gene. V shed 1 base and J shed 15 bases, with 16 bases lying between them.

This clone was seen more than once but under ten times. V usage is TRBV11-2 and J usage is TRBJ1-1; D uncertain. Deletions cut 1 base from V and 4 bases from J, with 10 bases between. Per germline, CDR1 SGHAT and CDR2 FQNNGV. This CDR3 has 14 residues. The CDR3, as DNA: TGTGCCAGCAGCTTAGTATTTTCGGGCACTGAAGCTTTCTTT. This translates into CASSLVFSGTEAFF.

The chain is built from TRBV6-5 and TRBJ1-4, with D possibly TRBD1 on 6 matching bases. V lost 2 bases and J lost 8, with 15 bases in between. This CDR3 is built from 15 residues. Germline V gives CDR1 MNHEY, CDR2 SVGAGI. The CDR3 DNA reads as TGTGCCAGCAGTTACGCCGGGCCCAGGGGAGAAAAACTGTTTTTT. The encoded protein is CASSYAGPRGEKLFF.

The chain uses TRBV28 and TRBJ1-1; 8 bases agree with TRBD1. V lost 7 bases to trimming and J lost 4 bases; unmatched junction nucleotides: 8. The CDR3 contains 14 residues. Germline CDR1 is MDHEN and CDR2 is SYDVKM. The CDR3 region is CASMLRGQGTEAFF. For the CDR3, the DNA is TGTGCCAGCATGCTCAGGGGGCAGGGCACTGAAGCTTTCTTT.

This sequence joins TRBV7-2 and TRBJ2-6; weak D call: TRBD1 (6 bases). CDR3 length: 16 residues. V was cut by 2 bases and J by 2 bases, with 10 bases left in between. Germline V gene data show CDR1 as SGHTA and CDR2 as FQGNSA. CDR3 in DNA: TGTGCCAGCAGCTTATTGGGACATGCTGGGGCCAACGTCCTGACTTTC. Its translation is CASSLLGHAGANVLTF.

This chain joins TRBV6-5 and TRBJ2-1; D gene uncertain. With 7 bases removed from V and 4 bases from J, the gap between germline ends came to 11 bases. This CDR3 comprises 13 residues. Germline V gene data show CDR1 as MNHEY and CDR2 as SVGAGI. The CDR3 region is CASTTNAYNEQFF. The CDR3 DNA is TGTGCCAGCACAACCAACGCGTACAATGAGCAGTTCTTC.

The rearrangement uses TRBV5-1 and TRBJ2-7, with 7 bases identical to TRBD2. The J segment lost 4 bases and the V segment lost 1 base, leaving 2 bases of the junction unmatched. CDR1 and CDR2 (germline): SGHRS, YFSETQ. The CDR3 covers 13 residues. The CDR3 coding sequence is TGCGCCAGCAGCTTGTTGCGGGGGTACGAGCAGTACTTC. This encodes CASSLLRGYEQYF.

The CDR3 bases are TGTGCCAGCAGACCCCTGGGAGATCTCAATGAGCAGTTCTTC. This encodes CASRPLGDLNEQFF. This chain links TRBV6-6 with TRBJ2-1; a possible D gene is TRBD2 (5 bases). The CDR3 is made up of 14 amino acids. Germline V gene data show CDR1 as MNHNY and CDR2 as SVGAGI (reference sequence). Trimming pared 6 bases from V and 6 bases from J, leaving 15 bases between.

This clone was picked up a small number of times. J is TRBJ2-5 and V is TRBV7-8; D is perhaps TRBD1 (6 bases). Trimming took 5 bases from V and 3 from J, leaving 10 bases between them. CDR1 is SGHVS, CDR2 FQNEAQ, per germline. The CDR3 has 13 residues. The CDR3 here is CASSQTGKETQYF. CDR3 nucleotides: TGTGCCAGCAGCCAAACAGGGAAAGAGACCCAGTACTTC.

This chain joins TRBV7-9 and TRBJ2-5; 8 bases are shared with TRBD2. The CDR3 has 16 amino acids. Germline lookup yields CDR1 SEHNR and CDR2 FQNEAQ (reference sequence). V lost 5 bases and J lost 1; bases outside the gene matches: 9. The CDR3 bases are TGTGCCAGCAGCAGGTCGGCGGGGGGACTCCAAGAGACCCAGTACTTC. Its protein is CASSRSAGGLQETQYF.

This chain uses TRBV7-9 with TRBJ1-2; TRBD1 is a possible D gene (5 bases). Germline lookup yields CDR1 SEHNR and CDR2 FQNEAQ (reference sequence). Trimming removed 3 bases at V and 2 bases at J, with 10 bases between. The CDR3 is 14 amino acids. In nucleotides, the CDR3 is TGTGCCAGCAGCTTCCGGGGGGACAACTATGGCTACACCTTC. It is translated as CASSFRGDNYGYTF.

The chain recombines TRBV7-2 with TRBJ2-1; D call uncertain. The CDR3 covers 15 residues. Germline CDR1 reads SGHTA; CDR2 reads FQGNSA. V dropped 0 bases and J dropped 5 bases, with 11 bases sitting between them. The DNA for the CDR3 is TGTGCCAGCAGCTTAGCTGTCACCAAGCACAATGAGCAGTTCTTC. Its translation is CASSLAVTKHNEQFF. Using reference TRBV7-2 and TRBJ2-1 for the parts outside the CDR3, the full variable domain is GAGVSQSPSNKVTEKGKDVELRCDPISGHTALYWYRQSLGQGLEFLIYFQGNSAPDKSGLPSDRFSAERTGGSVSTLTIQRTQQEDSAVYLCASSLAVTKHNEQFFGPGTRLTVL.

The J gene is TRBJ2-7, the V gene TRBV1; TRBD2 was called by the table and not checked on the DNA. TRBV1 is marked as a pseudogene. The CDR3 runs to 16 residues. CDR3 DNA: TGCACCAGCAGCCAAGAAAGCGGGAGGGATGGCTACGAGCAGTACTTC. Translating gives CTSSQESGRDGYEQYF.

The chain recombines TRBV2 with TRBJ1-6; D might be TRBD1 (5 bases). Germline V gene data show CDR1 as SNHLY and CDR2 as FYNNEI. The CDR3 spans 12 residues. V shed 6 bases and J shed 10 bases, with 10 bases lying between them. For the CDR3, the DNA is TGTGCCAGCAGGGACACTAACTCACCCCTCCACTTT. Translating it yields CASRDTNSPLHF.

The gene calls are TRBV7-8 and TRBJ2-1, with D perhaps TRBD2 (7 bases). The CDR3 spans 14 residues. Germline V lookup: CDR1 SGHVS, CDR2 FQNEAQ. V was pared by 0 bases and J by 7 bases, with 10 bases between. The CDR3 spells CASSLAGGLNEQFF. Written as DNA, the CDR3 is TGTGCCAGCAGCTTAGCGGGGGGGCTTAATGAGCAGTTCTTC.

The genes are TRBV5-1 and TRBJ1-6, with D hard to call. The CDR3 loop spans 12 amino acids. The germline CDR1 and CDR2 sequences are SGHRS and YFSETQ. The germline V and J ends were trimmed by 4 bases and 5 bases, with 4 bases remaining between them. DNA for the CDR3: TGCGCCAGCAGCACAGATAATTCACCCCTCCACTTT. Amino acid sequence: CASSTDNSPLHF.

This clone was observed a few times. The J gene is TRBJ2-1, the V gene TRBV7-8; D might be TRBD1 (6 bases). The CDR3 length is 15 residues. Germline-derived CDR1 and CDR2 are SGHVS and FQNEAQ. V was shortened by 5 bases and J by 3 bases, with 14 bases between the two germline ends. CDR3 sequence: CASSPLGQNYNEQFF. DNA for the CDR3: TGTGCCAGCAGCCCCCTGGGACAAAACTACAATGAGCAGTTCTTC.

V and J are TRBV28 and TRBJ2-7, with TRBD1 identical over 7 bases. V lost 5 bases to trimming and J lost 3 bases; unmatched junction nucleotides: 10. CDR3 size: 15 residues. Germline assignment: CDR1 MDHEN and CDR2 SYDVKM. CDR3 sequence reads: CASSKTGNGVYEQYF. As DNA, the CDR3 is TGTGCCAGCAGTAAGACAGGGAACGGGGTCTACGAGCAGTACTTC.

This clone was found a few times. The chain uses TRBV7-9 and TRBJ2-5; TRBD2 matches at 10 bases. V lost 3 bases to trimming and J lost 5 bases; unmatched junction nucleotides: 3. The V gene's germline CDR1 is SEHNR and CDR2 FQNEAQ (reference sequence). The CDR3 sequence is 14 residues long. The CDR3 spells CASSFPSGGETQYF. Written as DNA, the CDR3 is TGTGCCAGCAGCTTCCCTAGCGGGGGTGAGACCCAGTACTTC.

The CDR3 region is CASSSLPGQGETQYF. CDR3 nucleotide sequence: TGTGCCAGCAGCTCCCTTCCGGGACAGGGGGAGACCCAGTACTTC. This chain uses TRBV7-2 with TRBJ2-5, with 10 bases that match TRBD1. This CDR3 region has 15 residues. The trim removed 4 bases at V and 5 bases at J, leaving 7 bases unmatched. Germline V lookup: CDR1 SGHTA, CDR2 FQGNSA.